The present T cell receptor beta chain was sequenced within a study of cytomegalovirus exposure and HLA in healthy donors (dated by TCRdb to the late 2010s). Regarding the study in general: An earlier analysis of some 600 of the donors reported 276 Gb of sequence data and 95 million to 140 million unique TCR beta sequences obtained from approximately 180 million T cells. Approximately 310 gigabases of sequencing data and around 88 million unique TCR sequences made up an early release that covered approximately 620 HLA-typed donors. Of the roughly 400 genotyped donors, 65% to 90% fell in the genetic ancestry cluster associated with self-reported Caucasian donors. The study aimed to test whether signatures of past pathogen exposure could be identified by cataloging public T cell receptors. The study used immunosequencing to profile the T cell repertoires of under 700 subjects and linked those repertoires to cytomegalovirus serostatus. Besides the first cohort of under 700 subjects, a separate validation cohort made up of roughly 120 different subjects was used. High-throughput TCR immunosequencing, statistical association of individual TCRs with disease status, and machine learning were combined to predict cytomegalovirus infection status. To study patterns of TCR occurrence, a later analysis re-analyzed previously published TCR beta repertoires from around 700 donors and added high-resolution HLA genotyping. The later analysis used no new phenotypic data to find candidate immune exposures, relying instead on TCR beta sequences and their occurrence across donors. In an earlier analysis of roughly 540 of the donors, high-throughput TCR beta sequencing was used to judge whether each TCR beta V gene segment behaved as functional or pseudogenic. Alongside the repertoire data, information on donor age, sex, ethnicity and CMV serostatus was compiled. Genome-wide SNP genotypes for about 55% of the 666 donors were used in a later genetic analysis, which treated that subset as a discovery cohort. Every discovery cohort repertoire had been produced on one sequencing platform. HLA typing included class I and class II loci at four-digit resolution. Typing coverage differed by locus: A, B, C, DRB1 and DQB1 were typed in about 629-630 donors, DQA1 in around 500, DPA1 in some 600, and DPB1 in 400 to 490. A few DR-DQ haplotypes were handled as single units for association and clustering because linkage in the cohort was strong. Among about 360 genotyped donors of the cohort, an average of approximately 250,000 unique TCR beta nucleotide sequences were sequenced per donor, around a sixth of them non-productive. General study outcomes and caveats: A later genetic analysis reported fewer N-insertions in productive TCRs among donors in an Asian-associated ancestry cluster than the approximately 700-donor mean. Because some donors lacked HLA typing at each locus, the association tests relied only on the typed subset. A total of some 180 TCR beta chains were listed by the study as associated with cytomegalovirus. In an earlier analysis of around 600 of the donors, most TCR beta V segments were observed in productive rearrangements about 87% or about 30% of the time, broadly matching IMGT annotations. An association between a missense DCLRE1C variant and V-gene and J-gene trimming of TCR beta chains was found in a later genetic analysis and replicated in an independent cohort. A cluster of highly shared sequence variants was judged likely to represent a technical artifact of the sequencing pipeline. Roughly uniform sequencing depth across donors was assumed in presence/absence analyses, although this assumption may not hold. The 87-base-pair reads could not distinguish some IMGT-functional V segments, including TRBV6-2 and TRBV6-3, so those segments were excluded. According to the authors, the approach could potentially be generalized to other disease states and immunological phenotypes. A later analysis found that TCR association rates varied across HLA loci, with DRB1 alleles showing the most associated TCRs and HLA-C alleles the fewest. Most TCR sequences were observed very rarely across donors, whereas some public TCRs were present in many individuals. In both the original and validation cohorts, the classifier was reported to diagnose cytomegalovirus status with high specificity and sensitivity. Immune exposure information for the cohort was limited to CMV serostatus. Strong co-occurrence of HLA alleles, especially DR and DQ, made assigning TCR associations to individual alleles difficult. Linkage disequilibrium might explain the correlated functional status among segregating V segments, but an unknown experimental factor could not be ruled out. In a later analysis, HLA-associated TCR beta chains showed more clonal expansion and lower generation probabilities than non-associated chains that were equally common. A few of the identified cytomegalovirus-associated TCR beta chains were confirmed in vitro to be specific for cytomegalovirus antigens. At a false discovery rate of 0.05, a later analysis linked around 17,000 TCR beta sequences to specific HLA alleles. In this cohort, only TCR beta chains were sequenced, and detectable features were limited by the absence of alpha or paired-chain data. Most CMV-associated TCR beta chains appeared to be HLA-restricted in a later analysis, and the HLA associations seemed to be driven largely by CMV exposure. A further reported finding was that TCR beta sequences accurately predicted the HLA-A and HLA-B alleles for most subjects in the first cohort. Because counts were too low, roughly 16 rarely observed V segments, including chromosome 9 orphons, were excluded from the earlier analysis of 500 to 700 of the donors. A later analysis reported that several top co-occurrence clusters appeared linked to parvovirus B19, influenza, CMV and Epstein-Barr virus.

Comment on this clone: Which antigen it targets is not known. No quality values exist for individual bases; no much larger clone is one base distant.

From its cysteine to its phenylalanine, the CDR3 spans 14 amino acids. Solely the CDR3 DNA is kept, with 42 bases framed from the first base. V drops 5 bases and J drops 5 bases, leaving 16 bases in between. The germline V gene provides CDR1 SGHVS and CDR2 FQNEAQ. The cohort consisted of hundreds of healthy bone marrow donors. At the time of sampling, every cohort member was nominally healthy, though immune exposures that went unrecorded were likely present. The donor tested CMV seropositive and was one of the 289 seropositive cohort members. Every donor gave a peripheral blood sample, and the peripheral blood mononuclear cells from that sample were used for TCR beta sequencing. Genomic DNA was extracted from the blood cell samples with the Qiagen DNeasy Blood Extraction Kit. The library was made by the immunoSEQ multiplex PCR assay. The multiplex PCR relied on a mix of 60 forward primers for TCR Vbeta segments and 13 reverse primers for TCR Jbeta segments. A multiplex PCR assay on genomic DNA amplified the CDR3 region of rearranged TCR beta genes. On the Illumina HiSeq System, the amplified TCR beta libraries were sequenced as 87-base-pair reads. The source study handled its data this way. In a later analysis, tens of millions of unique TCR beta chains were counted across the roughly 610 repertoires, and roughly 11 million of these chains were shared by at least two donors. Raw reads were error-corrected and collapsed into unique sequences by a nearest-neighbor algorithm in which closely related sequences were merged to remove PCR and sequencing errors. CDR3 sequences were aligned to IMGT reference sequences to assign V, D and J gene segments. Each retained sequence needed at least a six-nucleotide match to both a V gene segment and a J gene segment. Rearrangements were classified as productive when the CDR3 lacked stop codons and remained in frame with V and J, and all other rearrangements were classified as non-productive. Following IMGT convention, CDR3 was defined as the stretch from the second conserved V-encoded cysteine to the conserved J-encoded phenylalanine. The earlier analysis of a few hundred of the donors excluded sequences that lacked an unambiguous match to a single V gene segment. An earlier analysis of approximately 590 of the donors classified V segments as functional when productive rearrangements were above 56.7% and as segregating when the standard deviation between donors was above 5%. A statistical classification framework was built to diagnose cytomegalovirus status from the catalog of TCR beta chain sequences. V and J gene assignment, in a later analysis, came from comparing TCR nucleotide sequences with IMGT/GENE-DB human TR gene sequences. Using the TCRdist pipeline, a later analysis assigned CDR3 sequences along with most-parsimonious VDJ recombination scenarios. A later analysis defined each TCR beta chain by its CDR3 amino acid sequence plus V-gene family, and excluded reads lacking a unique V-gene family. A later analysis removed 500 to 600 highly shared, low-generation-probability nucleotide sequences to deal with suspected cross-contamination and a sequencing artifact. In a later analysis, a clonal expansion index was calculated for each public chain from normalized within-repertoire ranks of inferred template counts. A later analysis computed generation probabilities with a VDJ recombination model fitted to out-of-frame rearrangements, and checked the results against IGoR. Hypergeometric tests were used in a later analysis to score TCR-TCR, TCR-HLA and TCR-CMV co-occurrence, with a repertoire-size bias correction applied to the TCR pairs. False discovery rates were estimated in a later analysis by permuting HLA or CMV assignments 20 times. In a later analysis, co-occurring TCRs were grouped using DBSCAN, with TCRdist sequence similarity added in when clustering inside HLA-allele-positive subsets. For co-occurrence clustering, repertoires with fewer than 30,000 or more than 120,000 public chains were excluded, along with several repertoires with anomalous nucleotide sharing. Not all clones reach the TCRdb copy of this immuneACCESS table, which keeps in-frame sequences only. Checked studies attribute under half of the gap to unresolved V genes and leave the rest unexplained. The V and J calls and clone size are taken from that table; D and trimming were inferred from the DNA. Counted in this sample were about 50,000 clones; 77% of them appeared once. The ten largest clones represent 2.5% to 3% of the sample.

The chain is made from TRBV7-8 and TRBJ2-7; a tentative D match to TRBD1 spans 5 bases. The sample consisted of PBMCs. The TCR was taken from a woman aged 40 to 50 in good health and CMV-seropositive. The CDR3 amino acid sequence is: CASSPQAFPNEQYF. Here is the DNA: TGTGCCAGCAGCCCACAGGCTTTTCCCAACGAGCAGTACTTC.